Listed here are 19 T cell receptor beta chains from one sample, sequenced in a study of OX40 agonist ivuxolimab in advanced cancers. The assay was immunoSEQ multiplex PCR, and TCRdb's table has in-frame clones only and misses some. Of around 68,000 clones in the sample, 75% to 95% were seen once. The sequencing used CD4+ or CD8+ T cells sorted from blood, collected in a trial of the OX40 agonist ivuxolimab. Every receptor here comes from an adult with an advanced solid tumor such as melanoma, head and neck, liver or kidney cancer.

The CDR3 nucleotides are TGTGCCAGCAGCTTAAGTAGGGTCTCAGAGACCCAGTACTTC. Its protein product is CASSLSRVSETQYF. This chain links TRBV11-3 with TRBJ2-5, with D uncertain. In germline, CDR1 is SGHNT, CDR2 YENEEA. V lost 2 bases, J lost 4 bases, and 11 bases lay in between. This CDR3 comprises 14 residues.

CDR3 protein: CASSPRLAGEQYF. CDR3 DNA: TGTGCCAGCAGCCCCCGACTAGCGGGAGAACAGTACTTC. The V and J genes are TRBV11-3 and TRBJ2-7, with 12 bases fitting TRBD2. The V gene's germline CDR1 is SGHNT and CDR2 YENEEA. This CDR3 is 13 amino acids long. The ends lost 5 bases at V and 10 bases at J; junction bases unmatched: 6. The entire variable domain, with the rest obtained from reference TRBV11-3 and TRBJ2-7, is as follows: EAGVVQSPRYKIIEKKQPVAFWCNPISGHNTLYWYLQNLGQGPELLIRYENEEAVDDSQLPKDRFSAERLKGVDSTLKIQPAELGDSAVYLCASSPRLAGEQYFGPGTRLTVT.

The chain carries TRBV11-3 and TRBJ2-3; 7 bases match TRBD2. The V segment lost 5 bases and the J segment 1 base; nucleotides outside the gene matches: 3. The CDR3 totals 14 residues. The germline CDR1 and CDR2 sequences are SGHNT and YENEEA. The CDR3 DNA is TGTGCCAGCAGCGTACTAGCGCGCACAGATACGCAGTATTTT. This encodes CASSVLARTDTQYF.

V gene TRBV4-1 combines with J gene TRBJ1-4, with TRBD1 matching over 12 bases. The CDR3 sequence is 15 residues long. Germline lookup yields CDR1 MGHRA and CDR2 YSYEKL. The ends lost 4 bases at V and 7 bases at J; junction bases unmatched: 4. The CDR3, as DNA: TGCGCCAGCAGCCGACCGGGACAGGGGGCTGAAAAACTGTTTTTT. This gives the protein CASSRPGQGAEKLFF.

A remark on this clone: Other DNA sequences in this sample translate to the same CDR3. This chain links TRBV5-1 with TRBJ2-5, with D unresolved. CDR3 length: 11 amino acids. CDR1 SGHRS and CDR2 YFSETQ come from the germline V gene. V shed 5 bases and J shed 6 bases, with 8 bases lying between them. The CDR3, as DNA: TGCGCCAGCAGTTTCGACAAGACCCAGTACTTC. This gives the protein CASSFDKTQYF.

In nucleotides, the CDR3 is TGTGCTAGTGGCCTGGGGCAAAGAGCCTACGAGCAGTACTTC. Its protein is CASGLGQRAYEQYF. The chain links TRBV12-5 to TRBJ2-7; D perhaps matches TRBD1 (5 bases). This CDR3 contains 14 residues. Trimming took off 6 bases at V and 2 bases at J, with 14 bases between the two ends. Germline loops: CDR1 LGHNT, CDR2 FRNRAP.

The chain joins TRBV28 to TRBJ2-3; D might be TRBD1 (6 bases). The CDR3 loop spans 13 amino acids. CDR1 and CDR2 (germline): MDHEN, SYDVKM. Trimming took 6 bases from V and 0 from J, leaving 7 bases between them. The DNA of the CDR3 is TGTGCCAGCAGGGGGGCTAGCACAGATACGCAGTATTTT. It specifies CASRGASTDTQYF. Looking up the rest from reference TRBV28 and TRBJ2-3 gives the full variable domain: DVKVTQSSRYLVKRTGEKVFLECVQDMDHENMFWYRQDPGLGLRLIYFSYDVKMKEKGDIPEGYSVSREKKERFSLILESASTNQTSMYLCASRGASTDTQYFGPGTRLTVL.

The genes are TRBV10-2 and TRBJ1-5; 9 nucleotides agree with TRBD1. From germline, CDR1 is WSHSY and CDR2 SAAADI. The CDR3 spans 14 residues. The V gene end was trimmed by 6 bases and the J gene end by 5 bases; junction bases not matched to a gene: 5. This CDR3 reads CASRSQGADQPQHF. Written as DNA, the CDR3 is TGCGCCAGCAGATCACAGGGGGCGGATCAGCCCCAGCATTTT.

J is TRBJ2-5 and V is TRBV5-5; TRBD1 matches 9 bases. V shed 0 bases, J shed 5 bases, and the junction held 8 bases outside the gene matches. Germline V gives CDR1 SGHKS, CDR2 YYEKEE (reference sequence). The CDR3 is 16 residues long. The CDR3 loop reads CASSLVGTGRWETQYF. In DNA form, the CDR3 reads TGTGCCAGCAGCTTGGTTGGGACAGGGCGTTGGGAGACCCAGTACTTC.

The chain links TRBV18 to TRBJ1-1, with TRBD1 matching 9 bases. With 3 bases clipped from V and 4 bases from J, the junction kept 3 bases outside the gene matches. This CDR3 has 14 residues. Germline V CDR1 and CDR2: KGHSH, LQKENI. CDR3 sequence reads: CASSPETGGTEAFF. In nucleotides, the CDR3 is TGTGCCAGCTCACCGGAGACAGGGGGCACTGAAGCTTTCTTT. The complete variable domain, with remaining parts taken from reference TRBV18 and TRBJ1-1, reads NAGVMQNPRHLVRRRGQEARLRCSPMKGHSHVYWYRQLPEEGLKFMVYLQKENIIDESGMPKERFSAEFPKEGPSILRIQQVVRGDSAAYFCASSPETGGTEAFFGQGTRLTVV.

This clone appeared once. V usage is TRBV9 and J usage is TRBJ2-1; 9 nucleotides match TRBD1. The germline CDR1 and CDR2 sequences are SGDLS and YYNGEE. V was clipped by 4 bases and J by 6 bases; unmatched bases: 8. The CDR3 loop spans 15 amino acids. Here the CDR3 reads CASSTGTGSSNEQFF. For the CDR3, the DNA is TGTGCCAGCAGCACAGGGACAGGGAGCAGCAATGAGCAGTTCTTC.

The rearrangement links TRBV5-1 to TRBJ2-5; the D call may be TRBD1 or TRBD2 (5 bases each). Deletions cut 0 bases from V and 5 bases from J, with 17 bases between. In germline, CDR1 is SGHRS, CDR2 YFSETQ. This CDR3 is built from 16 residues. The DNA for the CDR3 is TGCGCCAGCAGCTTGGGGGGAGTGACAGTAGAGGAGACCCAGTACTTC. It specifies CASSLGGVTVEETQYF.

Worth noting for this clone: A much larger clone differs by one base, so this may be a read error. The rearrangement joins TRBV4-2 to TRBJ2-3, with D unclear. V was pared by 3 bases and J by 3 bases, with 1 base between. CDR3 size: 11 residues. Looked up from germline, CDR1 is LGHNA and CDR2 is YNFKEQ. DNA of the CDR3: TGTGCCAGCAGCCAGACAGATACGCAGTATTTT. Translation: CASSQTDTQYF.

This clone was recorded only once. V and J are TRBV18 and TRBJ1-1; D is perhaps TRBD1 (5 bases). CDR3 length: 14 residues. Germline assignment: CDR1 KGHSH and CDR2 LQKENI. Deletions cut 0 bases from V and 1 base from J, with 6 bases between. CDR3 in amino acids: CASSPPQGNTEAFF. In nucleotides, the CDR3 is TGTGCCAGCTCACCACCCCAGGGGAACACTGAAGCTTTCTTT.

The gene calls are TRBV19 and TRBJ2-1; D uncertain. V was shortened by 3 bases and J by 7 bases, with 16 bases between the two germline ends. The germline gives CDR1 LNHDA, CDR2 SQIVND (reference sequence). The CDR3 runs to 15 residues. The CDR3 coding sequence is TGTGCCAGTAGTATCCGACTTGCAACTCTAAATGAGCAGTTCTTC. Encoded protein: CASSIRLATLNEQFF. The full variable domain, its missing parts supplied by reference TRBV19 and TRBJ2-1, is DGGITQSPKYLFRKEGQNVTLSCEQNLNHDAMYWYRQDPGQGLRLIYYSQIVNDFQKGDIAEGYSVSREKKESFPLTVTSAQKNPTAFYLCASSIRLATLNEQFFGPGTRLTVL.

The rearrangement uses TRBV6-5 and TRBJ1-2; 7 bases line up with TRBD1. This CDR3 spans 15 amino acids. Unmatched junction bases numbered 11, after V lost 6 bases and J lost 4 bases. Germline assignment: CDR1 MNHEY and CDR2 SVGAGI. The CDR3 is CASRPAGTAVYGYTF. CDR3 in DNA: TGTGCCAGCAGACCTGCCGGGACAGCGGTCTATGGCTACACCTTC.

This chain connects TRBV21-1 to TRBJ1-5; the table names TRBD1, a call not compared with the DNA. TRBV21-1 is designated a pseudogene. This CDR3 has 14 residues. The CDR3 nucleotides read TGTGCCAGCCCCCGACAGGGTAGCAATCAGCCCCAGCATTTT. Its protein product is CASPRQGSNQPQHF.

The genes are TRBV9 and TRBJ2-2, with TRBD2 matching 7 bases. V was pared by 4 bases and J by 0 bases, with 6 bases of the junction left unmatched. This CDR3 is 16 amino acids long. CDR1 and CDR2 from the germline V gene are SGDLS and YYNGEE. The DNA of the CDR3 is TGTGCCAGCAGCCTCGGGGGGAAATCGAACACCGGGGAGCTGTTTTTT. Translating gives CASSLGGKSNTGELFF.

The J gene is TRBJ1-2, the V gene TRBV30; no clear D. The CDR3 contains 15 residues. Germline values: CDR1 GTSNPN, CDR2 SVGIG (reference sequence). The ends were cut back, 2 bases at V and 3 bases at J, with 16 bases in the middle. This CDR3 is CAWSLPAFADYGYTF. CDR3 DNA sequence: TGTGCCTGGAGTCTACCTGCCTTCGCGGACTATGGCTACACCTTC.